A selection of T cell receptor beta chains follows, all from one sample in a study of blood T cell repertoires in COVID-19. This table comes from immunoSEQ multiplex PCR, and its TCRdb copy is limited to in-frame clones, with some not included. The data show about 250,000 clones, with 70% to 90% seen just once and under 1.5% held by the top ten. The sequenced sample consisted of peripheral blood. These receptors were taken from an elderly man with acute or convalescent COVID-19. Both conserved end residues are part of each CDR3. The D gene is left open where the match is weak. The size of a clone is reported for some rows only, either as once, few or many, or as a class for expanded clones.

TRBJ1-1,NA,TRBV5-1,TRBD1,CASSLSLGTGPFGTEAFF,TGCGCCAGCAGCTTGAGTTTAGGGACAGGGCCCTTTGGCACTGAAGCTTTCTTT
TRBJ1-6,NA,TRBV27,TRBD1,CASSSLDRILNSPLHF,TGTGCCAGCAGTTCTTTGGACAGGATCCTAAATTCACCCCTCCACTTT
TRBJ1-6,NA,TRBV6-2/TRBV6-3,NA,CASSYDRSSYNSPLHF,TGTGCCAGCAGTTACGACAGGAGCTCCTATAATTCACCCCTCCACTTT
TRBJ1-6,NA,TRBV18,TRBD1,CASLGQGETSPLHF,TGTGCCAGCTTGGGACAGGGGGAGACTTCACCCCTCCACTTT
TRBJ2-3,NA,TRBV5-1,TRBD1,CASSLTGGQQYF,TGCGCCAGCAGCTTGACAGGGGGACAGCAGTATTTT
TRBJ1-5,NA,TRBV2,NA,CASSVWANQPQHF,TGTGCCAGCAGTGTTTGGGCGAATCAGCCCCAGCATTTT
TRBJ1-2,NA,TRBV5-4,TRBD1,CASSLSGTAIRGYTF,TGTGCCAGCAGCCTTTCCGGGACAGCGATTAGGGGCTACACCTTC
TRBJ2-4,NA,TRBV28,NA,CASSLTGAQGNIQYF,TGTGCCAGCAGCCTGACAGGCGCGCAAGGAAACATTCAGTACTTC
TRBJ2-1,once,TRBV4-1,TRBD2,CASSQNIAGGDNEQFF,TGCGCCAGCAGCCAGAATATAGCGGGGGGGGACAATGAGCAGTTCTTC
TRBJ2-5,NA,TRBV28,NA,CASSSELATQYF,TGTGCCAGCAGCTCCGAACTTGCGACCCAGTACTTC
TRBJ1-1,NA,TRBV7-2,NA,CASSPLMDTEAFF,TGTGCCAGCAGCCCCCTAATGGACACTGAAGCTTTCTTT
TRBJ1-4,NA,TRBV5-1,TRBD1,CASSLVQGEEKLFF,TGCGCCAGCAGCTTGGTTCAGGGGGAGGAAAAACTGTTTTTT
TRBJ1-2,NA,TRBV7-6,TRBD1,CASSSRTGLTF,TGTGCCAGCAGCTCTCGGACAGGGCTAACCTTC
TRBJ2-7,once,TRBV4-2,NA,CASSQDLLPGHPFSYEQYF,TGTGCCAGCAGCCAAGATCTGTTACCAGGACACCCATTCTCCTACGAGCAGTACTTC
TRBJ2-2,NA,TRBV7-8,NA,CASSPGTPNTGELFF,TGTGCCAGCAGCCCCGGGACACCTAACACCGGGGAGCTGTTTTTT
TRBJ1-1,NA,TRBV6-4,NA,CASGEVGLQNTEAFF,TGTGCCAGCGGAGAGGTAGGCCTACAAAACACTGAAGCTTTCTTT
TRBJ1-5,NA,TRBV4-1,NA,CASSQGSGIKDQPQHF,TGCGCCAGCAGCCAAGGATCAGGCATTAAGGATCAGCCCCAGCATTTT
TRBJ2-7,many,TRBV30,TRBD2,CAWSFASGNYEQYF,TGTGCCTGGAGTTTTGCTAGCGGGAACTACGAGCAGTACTTC
TRBJ1-1,NA,TRBV7-9,NA,CASSSYSDSSTEAFF,TGTGCCAGCAGCTCCTACTCGGACAGTTCTACTGAAGCTTTCTTT
TRBJ2-1,NA,TRBV5-4,TRBD1,CASSPTLQGVGSYNEQFF,TGTGCCAGCAGCCCCACCTTACAGGGGGTAGGGTCCTACAATGAGCAGTTCTTC
TRBJ1-1,NA,TRBV9,NA,CASSAVGGARTEAFF,TGTGCCAGCAGCGCTGTAGGTGGGGCGAGAACTGAAGCTTTCTTT
TRBJ2-1,NA,TRBV5-1,TRBD2,CASSLGPGLRNNEQFF,TGCGCCAGCAGCTTGGGGCCGGGACTACGTAACAATGAGCAGTTCTTC
TRBJ2-1,NA,TRBV9,NA,CASSVRGDEQFF,TGTGCCAGCAGCGTTAGGGGCGATGAGCAGTTCTTC
TRBJ1-1,NA,TRBV11-2,NA,CASSLDVGGTEAFF,TGTGCCAGCAGCTTAGATGTAGGAGGAACTGAAGCTTTCTTT
TRBJ1-1,NA,TRBV10-3,NA,CAISESTAGDAEAFF,TGTGCCATCAGTGAGTCAACTGCGGGTGACGCTGAAGCTTTCTTT
TRBJ1-4,NA,TRBV7-8,NA,CASSLGYTGRNEKLFF,TGTGCCAGCAGCTTAGGGTACACGGGAAGGAATGAAAAACTGTTTTTT
TRBJ2-2,NA,TRBV4-1,NA,CASSQGKWSRAGETGELFF,TGCGCCAGCAGCCAAGGGAAATGGAGTAGGGCAGGGGAAACCGGGGAGCTGTTTTTT
TRBJ1-5,few,TRBV3-1/TRBV3-2,NA,CASSQTDNQPQHF,TGTGCCAGCAGCCAGACAGACAATCAGCCCCAGCATTTT
TRBJ1-1,few,TRBV5-5,NA,CASSSNRAPKANTEAFF,TGTGCCAGCAGCTCCAACAGGGCCCCAAAGGCGAACACTGAAGCTTTCTTT
TRBJ2-3,NA,TRBV7-3,TRBD2,CASSLRGVSSGNSFGADTQYF,TGTGCCAGCAGCTTAAGGGGGGTGTCTAGCGGGAATTCATTTGGTGCAGATACGCAGTATTTT
TRBJ1-1,NA,TRBV28,NA,CASSLIQGPDTEAFF,TGTGCCAGCAGTTTAATACAGGGCCCGGACACTGAAGCTTTCTTT
TRBJ2-2,NA,TRBV6-6,TRBD2,CASSYGLAGNTGELFF,TGTGCCAGCAGTTACGGACTAGCGGGGAACACCGGGGAGCTGTTTTTT
TRBJ2-7,NA,TRBV27,TRBD2,CASSPLSTGGSYEQYF,TGTGCCAGCAGTCCCCTCTCCACGGGGGGATCCTACGAGCAGTACTTC
TRBJ1-4,NA,TRBV5-1,NA,CASSLDSTNEKLFF,TGCGCCAGCAGCTTGGACTCAACTAATGAAAAACTGTTTTTT
TRBJ2-7,NA,TRBV3-1/TRBV3-2,TRBD1,CASSQVGQDPYEQYF,TGTGCCAGCAGCCAAGTGGGACAGGATCCCTACGAGCAGTACTTC
TRBJ1-2,NA,TRBV19,NA,CASSISSGRANYGYTF,TGTGCCAGTAGTATAAGTTCGGGCAGGGCCAACTATGGCTACACCTTC
TRBJ2-3,NA,TRBV6-1,TRBD2,CASSELLAGGTNTQYF,TGTGCCAGCAGTGAACTTTTAGCGGGAGGCACAAATACGCAGTATTTT